This T cell receptor beta chain is drawn from a study of human T cells and chemical hapten exposure. About the study: The patients, most of them female, presented with alopecia areata, totalis or universalis.

Described time point: patch test 2, 6 weeks after DPC sensitization. Treatment here: therapeutic diphenylcyclopropenone sensitization with weekly scalp DPC. Each patch test followed a blood draw. Suited to DPC and affected by alopecia, the donors ranged from 18 to 70 years old. Individual cDNA molecules received unique molecular identifiers in the library. MiXCR, applied by TCRdb to the RACE reads, yields one record per CDR3 protein. Of 73,000 or so distinct CDR3 sequences in the sample, 8.5% were seen once. Germline V lookup: CDR1 SGHTA, CDR2 FQGNSA. The J segment lost 3 bases and the V segment lost 2 bases, leaving 14 bases of the junction unmatched. This CDR3 has 18 residues. This clonotype was seen only a few times.

V gene TRBV7-2 combines with J gene TRBJ2-3, with TRBD2 matching over 7 bases. The clonotype comes from a woman in her forties or fifties with alopecia areata. Some clones in this sample may be carry-over from other donors' samples. Sequences were derived from whole blood, sampled in connection with sensitization to the hapten diphenylcyclopropenone (DPC). CDR3 DNA sequence: TGTGCCAGCAGCTTATCCCCACCCCCGCGGGGGTTGACAGATACGCAGTATTTT. This translates into CASSLSPPPRGLTDTQYF.